The entry that follows covers one T cell receptor (beta chain) sequence. The antigen remains undetermined. Sorted subsets were CFSE-labeled and cultured four to five days with allogeneic dendritic cells. This entry is derived from a study of regulatory dendritic cells for organ transplantation. About the research overall: Regulatory dendritic cells were monocyte-derived, receiving vitamin D3 on days 0 and 4 and IL-10 on day 4.

Produced via immunoSEQ multiplex PCR; TCRdb's table is partial and in-frame only. Here the sample spans roughly 20,000 clones, approximately 80% being singletons. Points from the study as a whole: Between individuals, the alloreactive memory CD8+ T cell pool differed considerably. Among resting subsets, memory CD8+ cells contained the most alloreactive clonotypes. Regulatory dendritic cells appeared to expand memory CD8+ clones less than mature ones.

Sample: memory CD4+ T cells from blood cultured with regulatory dendritic cells. Subset denoted: CD45RO+ memory T cells. This receptor was taken from a human donor in good health.

Here the CDR3 reads CASRTGYVNGYTF. The CDR3 DNA follows: TGTGCCAGCAGGACAGGGTATGTGAATGGCTACACCTTC. The chain is built from TRBV2 and TRBJ1-2; 7 bases map to TRBD1. The germline V gene encodes CDR1 SNHLY and CDR2 FYNNEI. The V and J ends lost 6 bases and 6 bases, in that order; junction bases with no gene match: 7. The CDR3 is 13 amino acids.